The 3 T cell receptor beta chains presented below share a single source sample, sequenced in a study of cytomegalovirus exposure and HLA in healthy donors. Produced via immunoSEQ multiplex PCR; TCRdb's table is partial and in-frame only. The sample holds around 150,000 clones, almost 90% seen once. Sequenced material: PBMCs. The receptors stem from a woman aged 18-29 years in good health and CMV-seropositive.

The chain uses TRBV7-3 and TRBJ2-6; D is unclear. This CDR3 comprises 15 residues. The V end lost 5 bases, the J end lost 1 base, and 9 bases lay between the germline ends. Germline lookup yields CDR1 SGHTA and CDR2 FQGTGA. The CDR3 loop is CASSPQLSGANVLTF. CDR3 nucleotides: TGTGCCAGCAGCCCACAGCTATCTGGGGCCAACGTCCTGACTTTC.

The chain combines TRBV6-5 with TRBJ2-1; D might be TRBD2 (6 bases). The germline gives CDR1 MNHEY, CDR2 SVGAGI. The germline V and J ends were trimmed by 3 bases and 8 bases, with 17 bases remaining between them. CDR3 length: 15 residues. CDR3 nucleotide sequence: TGTGCCAGCAGTTATATGGGCGGGGCGGTCTATGAGCAGTTCTTC. Protein sequence: CASSYMGGAVYEQFF.

The rearrangement links TRBV28 to TRBJ2-1; maybe TRBD2 (5 bases). The CDR3 is 16 residues long. The V end lost 3 bases, the J end lost 5 bases, and 17 bases lay between the germline ends. Germline lookup yields CDR1 MDHEN and CDR2 SYDVKM. CDR3: CASSFEGLSPHNEQFF. The CDR3 nucleotides read TGTGCCAGCAGTTTTGAGGGCCTATCACCACACAATGAGCAGTTCTTC. The full variable domain, with the rest looked up from reference TRBV28 and TRBJ2-1, is DVKVTQSSRYLVKRTGEKVFLECVQDMDHENMFWYRQDPGLGLRLIYFSYDVKMKEKGDIPEGYSVSREKKERFSLILESASTNQTSMYLCASSFEGLSPHNEQFFGPGTRLTVL.